The 4 T cell receptor beta chains below were found in one sample sequenced in a study of shared clonotypes between healthy human individuals. Repertoires were generated with immunoSEQ multiplex PCR, while TCRdb's copy carries only in-frame clones and drops some. The sample carries some 500,000 clones, more than 95% recorded once. Sequencing was performed on naive CD4+ T cells sorted from blood. Subset in this sample: CD45RA+ positively selected. The source of these receptors is a woman aged 25 to 39 in good health.

This sequence joins TRBV9 and TRBJ2-4; D may be TRBD1 or TRBD2 (5 bases each). Trimming took 4 bases from V and 1 from J, leaving 15 bases between them. The CDR3 covers 16 residues. Looked up from germline, CDR1 is SGDLS and CDR2 is YYNGEE. CDR3 in DNA: TGTGCCAGCAGCCTCGGGATTCCAGGGGCCAAAAACATTCAGTACTTC. Its protein is CASSLGIPGAKNIQYF.

The chain joins TRBV29-1 to TRBJ2-3; no clear D. The V and J ends lost 7 bases and 6 bases respectively, with 11 bases between them. The CDR3 sequence is 11 residues long. From germline, CDR1 is SQVTM and CDR2 ANQGSEA. The CDR3 bases are TGCAGCGCCGACACCGGGGATACGCAGTATTTT. Translating it yields CSADTGDTQYF.

This chain joins TRBV29-1 and TRBJ2-7; 9 bases align to TRBD1. The CDR3 sequence is 13 residues long. Germline V gives CDR1 SQVTM, CDR2 ANQGSEA. V was clipped by 6 bases and J by 9 bases; unmatched bases: 12. CDR3 bases: TGCAGCGTGGCAGGACAGGGGAAAGTACGGCAGTACTTC. It yields the protein CSVAGQGKVRQYF.

The rearrangement uses TRBV28 and TRBJ2-1; D is possibly TRBD2 (6 bases). V gave up 7 bases and J gave up 7 bases, with 20 bases separating them. The CDR3 contains 15 residues. The germline gives CDR1 MDHEN, CDR2 SYDVKM. CDR3 sequence: CASIYGGEGGNEQFF. CDR3 nucleotides: TGTGCCAGCATCTATGGAGGGGAAGGCGGTAATGAGCAGTTCTTC.